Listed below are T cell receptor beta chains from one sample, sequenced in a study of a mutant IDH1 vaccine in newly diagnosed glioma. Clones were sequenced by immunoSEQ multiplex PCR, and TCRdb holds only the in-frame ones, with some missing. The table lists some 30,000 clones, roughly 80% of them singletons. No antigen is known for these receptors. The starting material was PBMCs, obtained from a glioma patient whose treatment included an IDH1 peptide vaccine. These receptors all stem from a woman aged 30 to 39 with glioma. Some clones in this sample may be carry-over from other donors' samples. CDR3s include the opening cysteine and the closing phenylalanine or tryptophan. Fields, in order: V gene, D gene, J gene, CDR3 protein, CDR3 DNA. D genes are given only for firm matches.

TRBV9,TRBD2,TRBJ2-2,CASTPLEAGGPTGELFF,TGTGCCAGCACCCCATTGGAAGCGGGAGGCCCCACCGGGGAGCTGTTTTTT
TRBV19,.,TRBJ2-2,CASSSYGDSELFF,TGTGCCAGTAGTTCCTATGGGGACTCCGAGCTGTTTTTT
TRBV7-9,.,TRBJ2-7,CASSFRDITYEQYF,TGTGCCAGCAGCTTCCGGGACATTACCTACGAGCAGTACTTC
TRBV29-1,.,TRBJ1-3,CSTSDGGGGNTIYF,TGCAGCACCTCAGACGGGGGAGGTGGAAACACCATATATTTT
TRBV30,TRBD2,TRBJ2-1,CAWSPGLAGEVYNEQFF,TGTGCCTGGAGTCCGGGACTAGCGGGAGAAGTATACAATGAGCAGTTCTTC
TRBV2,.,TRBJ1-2,CASSDPRQGGNTF,TGTGCCAGCAGTGACCCTCGCCAGGGAGGCAACACCTTC
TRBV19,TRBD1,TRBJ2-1,CASSSTGGNEQFF,TGTGCCAGTAGTTCTACAGGGGGCAATGAGCAGTTCTTC
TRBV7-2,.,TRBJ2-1,CASSLEGRSEQFF,TGTGCCAGCAGCTTAGAAGGTCGGAGTGAGCAGTTCTTC
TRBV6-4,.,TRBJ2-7,CASRRDNIYGLYEQYF,TGTGCCAGCAGGAGAGACAACATCTACGGGCTGTACGAGCAGTACTTC
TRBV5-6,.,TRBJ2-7,CASSYPKGYEQYF,TGTGCCAGCAGCTATCCGAAGGGTTACGAGCAGTACTTC
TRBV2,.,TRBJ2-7,CASSEFSETDYEQYF,TGTGCCAGCAGTGAATTTAGTGAGACCGACTACGAGCAGTACTTC
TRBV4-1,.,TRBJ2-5,CASSLSQLQETQYF,TGCGCCAGCAGCTTAAGCCAGTTACAAGAGACCCAGTACTTC